The rows below give T cell receptor beta chains drawn from one sample of a study of Ad26.COV2.S vaccination and SARS-CoV-2 variants. Assay: immunoSEQ multiplex PCR; the TCRdb copy retains only in-frame clones and omits some. The repertoire holds 400,000 to 450,000 clones, about nine tenths seen once, with around 4.2% in the top ten. Material: peripheral blood, obtained in a trial of Ad26.COV2.S vaccine versus placebo. The receptors shown here come from a person aged 18-60 years who received the Ad26.COV2.S COVID-19 vaccine or a placebo. The CDR3 runs from the conserved cysteine through the conserved F or W. A D gene is named only where the DNA matches it firmly. Part of the rows lack a size; the others show once, few, many or a class for expanded clones.

cdr3_nt cdr3_aa j_call v_call d_call clone_size
TGTGCCAACCCCGAGGTGGGCAGTTCGGGACTAGAGACAGATACGCAGTATTTT CANPEVGSSGLETDTQYF TRBJ2-3 TRBV9 TRBD2 -
TGTGCCAGCAGTCTTTGGGACAGGGTGGTTAATTCACCCCTCCACTTT CASSLWDRVVNSPLHF TRBJ1-6 TRBV27 TRBD1 -
TGTGCCAGCAGCGTCCCCGGGACAGGGCTAAATAATGGCTACACCTTC CASSVPGTGLNNGYTF TRBJ1-2 TRBV9 TRBD1 few
TGTGCCAGCAGCTTTGGGACTAGCGGGAGAACCGGGGAGCTGTTTTTT CASSFGTSGRTGELFF TRBJ2-2 TRBV5-4 TRBD2 -
TGTGCCACCAGTGGCGGGAGGGCCCCAGATACGCAGTATTTT CATSGGRAPDTQYF TRBJ2-3 TRBV24-1 TRBD2 -
TGTGCCAGCAGCTTACGGGGTAAGAGTCAGCCCCAGCATTTT CASSLRGKSQPQHF TRBJ1-5 TRBV11-3 - once
TGTGCCAGCAGCTTAGCGCCAGGGATGGAGACCCAGTACTTC CASSLAPGMETQYF TRBJ2-5 TRBV7-9 - -
TGTGCCAGTAGTACCCGTTCTCCAGGCGGGGAGCTGTTTTTT CASSTRSPGGELFF TRBJ2-2 TRBV19 - -
TGCAGGGGGAATACTCCAGATACGCAGTATTTT CRGNTPDTQYF TRBJ2-3 TRBV20-1 - -
TGTGCCTGGAGTTTTCGAGGCCCAGGGAATACCGGGGAGCTGTTTTTT CAWSFRGPGNTGELFF TRBJ2-2 TRBV30 - -
TGTGCCAGTAGTCCGGGACTAGCGGGCTACAATGAGCAGTTCTTC CASSPGLAGYNEQFF TRBJ2-1 TRBV19 TRBD2 -
TGTGCCAGCAGTTTAAGAGACTACGAGCAGTACTTC CASSLRDYEQYF TRBJ2-7 TRBV28 - -
TGTGCCAGCGCCGCCGGGACAGGGTTCGGCAATCAGCCCCAGCATTTT CASAAGTGFGNQPQHF TRBJ1-5 TRBV18 TRBD1 -
TGCGCCAGCAGCCGAGGCTCTGGGAACACTGAAGCTTTCTTT CASSRGSGNTEAFF TRBJ1-1 TRBV5-1 - -
TGTGCCAGCAGCTCTAGCGGGAGAGAGCACGAGACCCAGTACTTC CASSSSGREHETQYF TRBJ2-5 TRBV7-3 TRBD2 once
TGTGCCAGCAGCAGACCGGGACAGGGCTTCTATGGCTACACCTTC CASSRPGQGFYGYTF TRBJ1-2 TRBV3-1/TRBV3-2 TRBD1 -
TGCAGTGCTGGGTCAACAGATACGCAGTATTTT CSAGSTDTQYF TRBJ2-3 TRBV20-1 - -
TGTGCCAGTGAAGGGGGCCGAACCGGGGAGCTGTTTTTT CASEGGRTGELFF TRBJ2-2 TRBV6-5 TRBD1 -
TGTGCCAGCAGTCCACCCGGGACAGGGCACGAAAAACTGTTTTTT CASSPPGTGHEKLFF TRBJ1-4 TRBV6-6 TRBD1 few
TGTGCCAGCGGTACGGGACAGGGGCTGGGAAACACCATATATTTT CASGTGQGLGNTIYF TRBJ1-3 TRBV28 TRBD1 -
TGCGCCAGCTGTAGCGGGAGTTCAGAGACCCAGTACTTC CASCSGSSETQYF TRBJ2-5 TRBV5-1 TRBD2 -
TGTGCCAGCCGGGACAGCTCCTATAATTCACCCCTCCACTTT CASRDSSYNSPLHF TRBJ1-6 TRBV4-2 TRBD1 few
TGTGCCAGCAGCTCCACTAGCGGGAGGGCCTCCGGGGAGCTGTTTTTT CASSSTSGRASGELFF TRBJ2-2 TRBV11-3 TRBD2 -
TGTGCCTGGAGTGTACCAGATGCCTCTGGAAACACCATATATTTT CAWSVPDASGNTIYF TRBJ1-3 TRBV30 - -
TGTGCCAGCATCGGGACTAGCGGTTCCTACGAGCAGTACTTC CASIGTSGSYEQYF TRBJ2-7 TRBV7-8 TRBD2 -